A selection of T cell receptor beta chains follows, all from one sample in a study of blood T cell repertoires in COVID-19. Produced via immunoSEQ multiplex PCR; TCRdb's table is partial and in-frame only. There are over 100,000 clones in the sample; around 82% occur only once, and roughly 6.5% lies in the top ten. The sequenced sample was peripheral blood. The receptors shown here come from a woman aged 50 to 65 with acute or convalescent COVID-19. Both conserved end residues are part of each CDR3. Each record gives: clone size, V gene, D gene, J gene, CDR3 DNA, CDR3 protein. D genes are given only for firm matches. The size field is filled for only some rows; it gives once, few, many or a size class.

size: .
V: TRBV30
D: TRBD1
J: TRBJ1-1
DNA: TGTGCCTGGAGTGTCTGGGGACAGGGGACGAGGGGCAGGGTGAACACTGAAGCTTTCTTT
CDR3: CAWSVWGQGTRGRVNTEAFF

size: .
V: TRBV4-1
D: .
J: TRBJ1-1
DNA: TGCGCCAGCAGCCAAGAAAGCATTCCACAGGGCCCTGAAGCTTTCTTT
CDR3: CASSQESIPQGPEAFF

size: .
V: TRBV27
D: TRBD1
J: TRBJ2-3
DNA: TGTGCCAGCAGCAGGGGGTACACAGATACGCAGTATTTT
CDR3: CASSRGYTDTQYF

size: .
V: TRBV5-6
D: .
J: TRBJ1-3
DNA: TGTGCCAGCAGCTTGGGAAGGGAGAACACCATATATTTT
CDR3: CASSLGRENTIYF

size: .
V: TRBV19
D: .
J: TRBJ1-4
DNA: TGTGCCAGTAATCTAGGGGGTAAAGGAGGTGAAAAACTGTTTTTT
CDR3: CASNLGGKGGEKLFF

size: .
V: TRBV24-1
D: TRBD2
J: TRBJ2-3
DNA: TGTGCCACCAGTGGAGGTGCGGGGGGGCCCGCTAGCACAGATACGCAGTATTTT
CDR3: CATSGGAGGPASTDTQYF

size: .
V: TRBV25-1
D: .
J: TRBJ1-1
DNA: TGTGCCAGCAGAACACAGCAGGGAATGAACACTGAAGCTTTCTTT
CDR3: CASRTQQGMNTEAFF

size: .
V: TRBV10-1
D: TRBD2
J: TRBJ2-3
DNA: TGCGCCAGCAGTGATGTAGGACTAGCGGGGGAACGGGATACGCAGTATTTT
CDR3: CASSDVGLAGERDTQYF

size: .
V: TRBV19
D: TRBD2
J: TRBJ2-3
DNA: TGTGCCAGTAGCGCTAGCGGGGGGGCTCTATATACGCAGTATTTT
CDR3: CASSASGGALYTQYF

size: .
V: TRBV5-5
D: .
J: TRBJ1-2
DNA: TGTGCCAGCAGCTTGGGTGAGGGCTATGGCTACACCTTC
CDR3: CASSLGEGYGYTF

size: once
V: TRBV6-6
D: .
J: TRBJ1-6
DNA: TGTGCCAGCAGTTATGGGGAGGAGAGTCCACCCCTCCACTTT
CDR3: CASSYGEESPPLHF

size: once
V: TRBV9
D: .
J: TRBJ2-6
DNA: TGTGCCAGCAGCGTAGTAGGGGTCAGCTGGTCCGGGGCCAACGTCCTGACTTTC
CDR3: CASSVVGVSWSGANVLTF

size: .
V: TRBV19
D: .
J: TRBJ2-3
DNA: TGTGCCAGTAGTACTCAGTCCCAGGCCACAGATACGCAGTATTTT
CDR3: CASSTQSQATDTQYF

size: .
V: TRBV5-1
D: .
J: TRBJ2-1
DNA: TGCGCCAGCAGCTCCGACGGACTACTAAACAATGAGCAGTTCTTC
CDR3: CASSSDGLLNNEQFF

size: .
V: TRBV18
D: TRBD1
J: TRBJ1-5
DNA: TGTGCCAGCTCACAGGCAGGGGGCGGTAATCAGCCCCAGCATTTT
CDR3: CASSQAGGGNQPQHF

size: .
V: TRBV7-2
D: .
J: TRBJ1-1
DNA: TGTGCCAGCAATGGCCAAATGAACACTGAAGCTTTCTTT
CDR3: CASNGQMNTEAFF

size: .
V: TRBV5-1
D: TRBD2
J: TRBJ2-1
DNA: TGCGCCAGCAGCTTGGCCCCTGGGGGGGGCTCCTACAATGAGCAGTTCTTC
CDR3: CASSLAPGGGSYNEQFF

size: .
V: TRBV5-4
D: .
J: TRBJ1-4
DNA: TGTGCCAGCAGCACGCAGCGTGGTGGCGGGGTAGGAAAACTGTTTTTT
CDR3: CASSTQRGGGVGKLFF

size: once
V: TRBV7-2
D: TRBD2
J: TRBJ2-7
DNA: TGTGCCAGCAGCTTAAAGGGACTAGCGGGGGGGCACAACGAGCAGTACTTC
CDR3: CASSLKGLAGGHNEQYF

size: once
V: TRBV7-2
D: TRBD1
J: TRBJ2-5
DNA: TGTGCCAGCAGCTATCAGACAGGGCAGGGAGAGACCCAGTACTTC
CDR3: CASSYQTGQGETQYF

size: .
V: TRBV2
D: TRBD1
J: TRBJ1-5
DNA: TGTGCCAGCAGGCAGGGGGTTCAGCCCCAGCATTTT
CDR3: CASRQGVQPQHF

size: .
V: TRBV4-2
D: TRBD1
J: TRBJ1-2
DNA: TGTGCCAGCAGCCAAGATGGGACAGGGGATTATGGCTACACCTTC
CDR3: CASSQDGTGDYGYTF

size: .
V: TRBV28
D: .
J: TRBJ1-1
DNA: TGTGCCAGCAGTCAGAGGGCCCCGAACACTGAAGCTTTCTTT
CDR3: CASSQRAPNTEAFF

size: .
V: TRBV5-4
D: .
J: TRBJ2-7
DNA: TGTGCCAGCAGCTCCCACGGAGGCTACGAGCAGTACTTC
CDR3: CASSSHGGYEQYF

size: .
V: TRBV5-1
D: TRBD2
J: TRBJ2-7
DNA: TGCGCCAGCAGCCCCTCGACTAGCAGTATCTACGAGCAGTACTTC
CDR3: CASSPSTSSIYEQYF

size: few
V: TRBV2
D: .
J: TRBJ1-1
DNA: TGTGCCAGCAGTTTCAGGTCCTCGGGGAGCGCTGAAGCTTTCTTT
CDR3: CASSFRSSGSAEAFF

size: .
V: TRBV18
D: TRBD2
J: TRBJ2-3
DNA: TGTGCCAGCTCACCATCAGCGGGGACAGATACGCAGTATTTT
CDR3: CASSPSAGTDTQYF

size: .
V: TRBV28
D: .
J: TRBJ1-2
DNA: TGTGCCAGCACCCGTCCTGGGGGGAATGGCTACACCTTC
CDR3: CASTRPGGNGYTF

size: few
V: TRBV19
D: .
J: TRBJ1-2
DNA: TGTGCCAGTAGTCCCATGACAACCAGCTATGGCTACACCTTC
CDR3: CASSPMTTSYGYTF

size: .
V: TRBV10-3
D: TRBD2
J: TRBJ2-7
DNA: TGTGCCATCAGTGAGTCGGGACTAGCGGGGGGCTACGAGCAGTACTTC
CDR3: CAISESGLAGGYEQYF

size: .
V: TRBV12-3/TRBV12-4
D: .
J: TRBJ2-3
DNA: TGTGCCAGCACCCCACAAGACACAGATACGCAGTATTTT
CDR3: CASTPQDTDTQYF

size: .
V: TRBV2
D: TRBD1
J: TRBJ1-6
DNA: TGTGCCAGCAGAGACAGGGGGGATTCACCCCTCCACTTT
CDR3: CASRDRGDSPLHF

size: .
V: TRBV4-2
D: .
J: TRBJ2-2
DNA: TGTGCCAGCAGCCAAGACCAGTACACCGGGGAGCTGTTTTTT
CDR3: CASSQDQYTGELFF

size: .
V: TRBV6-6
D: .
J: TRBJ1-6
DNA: TGTGCCAGCAGTCCACAGTCCGGGGGTAATTCACCCCTCCACTTT
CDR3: CASSPQSGGNSPLHF

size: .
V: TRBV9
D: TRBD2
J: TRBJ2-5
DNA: TGTGCCAGCAGCGTAAGCACTAGCGGGGGAGAGACCCAGTACTTC
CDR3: CASSVSTSGGETQYF

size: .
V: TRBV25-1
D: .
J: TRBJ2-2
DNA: TGTGCCAGCGCCTCCCCAGTGCCCACCGGGGAGCTGTTTTTT
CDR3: CASASPVPTGELFF

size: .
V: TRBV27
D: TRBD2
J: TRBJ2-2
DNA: TGTGCCAGCAGTTTGCTGAGCGGGGGGACGCCGAACACCGGGGAGCTGTTTTTT
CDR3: CASSLLSGGTPNTGELFF

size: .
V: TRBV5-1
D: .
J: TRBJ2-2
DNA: TGCGCCAGCAGCTTGGCGGCAGGGATAACCGGGGAGCTGTTTTTT
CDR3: CASSLAAGITGELFF

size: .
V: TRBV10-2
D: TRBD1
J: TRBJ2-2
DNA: TGCGCCAGCAGTGAGGGGACAGGGGGCGACACCGGGGAGCTGTTTTTT
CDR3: CASSEGTGGDTGELFF

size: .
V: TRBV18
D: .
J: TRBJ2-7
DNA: TGTGCCAGCTCACCACTCGACAGTTCTTGGGAGCAGTACTTC
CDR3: CASSPLDSSWEQYF

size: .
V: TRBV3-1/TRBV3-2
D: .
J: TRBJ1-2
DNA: TGTGCCAGCAGCCATTTGGGGTCCGACAGAGGCTACACCTTC
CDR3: CASSHLGSDRGYTF

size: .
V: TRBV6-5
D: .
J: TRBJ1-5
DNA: TGTGCCAGCCAAACTACGGGGGGGAGCAATCAGCCCCAGCATTTT
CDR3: CASQTTGGSNQPQHF

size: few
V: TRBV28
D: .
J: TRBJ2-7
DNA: TGTGCCAGCAGCCTAGTCCAGGGGTCCGAGCAGTACTTC
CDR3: CASSLVQGSEQYF

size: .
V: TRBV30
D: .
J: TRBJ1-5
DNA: TGTGCCTGGAGTGTAGTTGAGGGCCCCCAGCATTTT
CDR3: CAWSVVEGPQHF

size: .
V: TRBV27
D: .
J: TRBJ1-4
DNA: TGTGCCAGCAGTTATACAGGTGAAGAAAAACTGTTTTTT
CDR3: CASSYTGEEKLFF

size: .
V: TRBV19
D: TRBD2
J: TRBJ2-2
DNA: TGTGCCAGTAGTAGATCGAGCGGGGGGGTCGGGGAGCTGTTTTTT
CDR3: CASSRSSGGVGELFF

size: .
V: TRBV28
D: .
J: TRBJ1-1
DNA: TGTGCCAGTTTCCGACAGATGTCGCAGCCTGAAGCTTTCTTT
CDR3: CASFRQMSQPEAFF

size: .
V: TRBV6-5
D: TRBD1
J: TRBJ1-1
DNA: TGTGCCAGCAGTTCGAAAGGGGGCCACACTGAAGCTTTCTTT
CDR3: CASSSKGGHTEAFF

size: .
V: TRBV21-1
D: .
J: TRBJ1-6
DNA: TGTGCCAGGACGATGACAGGGGTTAATTCACCCCTCCACTTT
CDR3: CARTMTGVNSPLHF

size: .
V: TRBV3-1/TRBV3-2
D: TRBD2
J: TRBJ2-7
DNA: TGTGCCAGCAGCCAAGAAACTAGCGGGGGGGCCCACGAGCAGTACTTC
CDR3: CASSQETSGGAHEQYF

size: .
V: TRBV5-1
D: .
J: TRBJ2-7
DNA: TGCGCCAGCAGCTTCCGGGACATGTCCTACGAGCAGTACTTC
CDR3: CASSFRDMSYEQYF

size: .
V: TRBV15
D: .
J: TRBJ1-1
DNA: TGTGCCACCAGCAGAGAAGGGGGCACTGAAGCTTTCTTT
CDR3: CATSREGGTEAFF

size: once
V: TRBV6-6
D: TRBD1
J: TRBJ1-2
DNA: TGTGCCAGCAGTTACTTAGCAGGGGGCGGAAACTATGGCTACACCTTC
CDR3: CASSYLAGGGNYGYTF

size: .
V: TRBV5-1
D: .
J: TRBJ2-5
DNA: TGCGCCAGCAGCTGGAGCGGGACACCACAAGAGACCCAGTACTTC
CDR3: CASSWSGTPQETQYF

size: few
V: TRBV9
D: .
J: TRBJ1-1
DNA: TGTGCCAGCAGCGCAACCTTAGGGGTTTCTGGAACTGAAGCTTTCTTT
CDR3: CASSATLGVSGTEAFF